These 15 T cell receptor beta chains share one sample of origin, sequenced in a study of T cell clonality in common variable immunodeficiency (dated by TCRdb to between 2015 and 2017). The protocol used for the library was the immunoSEQ multiplex PCR assay. TCRdb carries this immuneACCESS record with in-frame sequences only. Its versions omit some clonotypes, under half of them owing to an unresolved V gene in the studies checked, with the rest unexplained. The table records 50,000 to 65,000 clones for this sample, and not one of them appears only once. Under 0.9% of the sample rests with the top ten. The sequencing input was peripheral blood mononuclear cells. These receptors were obtained from a person aged 18-69 years in good health.

Incomplete CDR3 DNA: TGCAGTGCTAGCGCGAGGGGGCTGAACACTGAA. It is translated as CSASARGLNTE. The full-length CDR3 reads as CSASARGLNTEAFF. The V call is TRBV20-1, the J call TRBJ1-1; TRBD1 matches 7 bases. The read ends 3 residues shy of where the CDR3 ends; the end is completed using the germline J gene. This CDR3 contains 14 residues. CDR1 and CDR2 (germline): DFQATT, SNEGSKA (reference sequence). The V and J ends lost 3 bases and 0 bases, in that order; junction bases with no gene match: 4.

This clone was recorded a few times. The read terminates 3 residues ahead of where the CDR3 ends, so the germline J gene completes it. The V and J genes are TRBV18 and TRBJ2-3; 7 bases are a match to TRBD1. The germline gives CDR1 KGHSH, CDR2 LQKENI. The CDR3 is 15 residues long. Incomplete CDR3 DNA: TGTGCCAGCTCACCAGCAGGGGGTGATAGAGAGACG. Translated: CASSPAGGDRET. The full CDR3 protein is CASSPAGGDRETQYF.

There are many counts of this clone. The CDR3 extends 3 residues past the end of the read, so its final part is completed from the germline J gene. The genes are TRBV30 and TRBJ2-1, with D perhaps TRBD2 (6 bases). Germline V gene data show CDR1 as GTSNPN and CDR2 as SVGIG (reference sequence). This CDR3 comprises 14 residues. V dropped 5 bases and J dropped 7 bases, with 18 bases sitting between them. CDR3 loop: CAWERDWGGNEQFF. The sequenced part of the CDR3 DNA is TGTGCCTGGGAGAGGGACTGGGGTGGGAATGAG.

This clone has only a few counts. The read terminates 3 residues before the CDR3 end, so the remaining end is supplied by the germline J gene. The chain carries TRBV5-6 and TRBJ2-5; no definite D call. CDR3 length: 13 residues. Trimming took 4 bases from V and 4 from J, leaving 11 bases between them. Germline-derived CDR1 and CDR2 are SGHDT and YYEEEE. CDR3 in amino acids: CASSVTSTETQYF. The covered CDR3 bases are TGTGCCAGCAGCGTGACATCAACAGAGACC.

This clone was picked up many times. The read finishes 3 residues shy of the CDR3 end, and the germline J gene is used to complete it. The chain recombines TRBV29-1 with TRBJ1-5, with 7 bases matching TRBD1. CDR3 length: 13 amino acids. CDR1 and CDR2 from the germline V gene are SQVTM and ANQGSEA. V lost 2 bases to trimming and J lost 7 bases; unmatched junction nucleotides: 5. Here the CDR3 reads CSVETGEGQPQHF. The part of the CDR3 DNA that was read is TGCAGCGTTGAAACAGGGGAAGGGCAGCCC.

Points on this clone: The sequenced fragment ends 3 residues before the CDR3 boundary, so the rest is inferred from the germline J gene. V usage is TRBV7-9 and J usage is TRBJ1-2; D unresolved. Germline V gene lookup returns CDR1 SEHNR and CDR2 FQNEAQ (reference sequence). This CDR3 is built from 12 residues. CDR3 sequence reads: CASSSMRDTYTF. The part of the CDR3 DNA that was read is TGTGCCAGCAGCTCTATGCGGGATACC.

This clone has more than one count but fewer than ten. The DNA ends 3 residues before the CDR3 does, and the rest of the CDR3 is filled in from the germline J gene. The genes are TRBV7-9 and TRBJ2-2; possibly TRBD2 for D (5 bases). This CDR3 spans 14 amino acids. Germline values: CDR1 SEHNR, CDR2 FQNEAQ (reference sequence). The covered CDR3 bases are TGTGCCAGCAGCCTTCTATCCGGGGATGAAAAG. It yields the protein CASSLLSGDEK. The whole CDR3 sequence is CASSLLSGDEKLFF. Combining the CDR3 with reference TRBV7-9 and TRBJ2-2 gives the whole variable domain DTGVSQNPRHKITKRGQNVTFRCDPISEHNRLYWYRQTLGQGPEFLTYFQNEAQLEKSRLLSDRFSAERPKGSFSTLEIQRTEQGDSAMYLCASSLLSGDEKLFFGEGSRLTVL.

The sample holds many counts of this clone. Coverage ceases 3 residues before the CDR3 finishes, and the germline J gene fills in the end. The chain carries TRBV7-2 and TRBJ1-2; D not resolved. V lost 2 bases and J lost 3, with 10 bases in between. From germline, CDR1 is SGHTA and CDR2 FQGNSA. The CDR3 is 14 residues long. The CDR3 here is CASSLNPGDYGYTF. The sequenced CDR3 bases are TGTGCCAGCAGCTTAAATCCCGGGGACTATGGC.

Ten or more counts support this clone. The missing CDR3 end, 3 residues past where the read stops, is filled in from the germline J gene. The rearrangement links TRBV20-1 to TRBJ2-1; 13 bases are shared with TRBD2. CDR1 is DFQATT, CDR2 SNEGSKA, per germline (reference sequence). After removal of 5 bases from V and 3 bases from J, the junction contained 4 bases not matched to a gene. The CDR3 contains 15 residues. The covered CDR3 bases are TGCAGTGCTGGGACTAGCGGGACGGTCTACAATGAG. Translating gives CSAGTSGTVYNE. The complete CDR3 sequence is CSAGTSGTVYNEQFF.

In its sample, this clone was seen many times. The read ends 3 residues before the CDR3 terminus; that terminus is restored from the germline J gene. V is TRBV6-2 or TRBV6-3 and J is TRBJ1-2, with a tentative D call TRBD1 (5 bases). The CDR3 runs 14 residues. Looked up from germline, CDR1 is MNHEY and CDR2 is SVGEGT. V was cut by 6 bases and J by 1 base, with 12 bases left in between. Incomplete CDR3 DNA: TGTGCCAGCAGGTCTTCAGGGATTAACTATGGC. Amino acid sequence: CASRSSGINYG. The entire CDR3 protein is CASRSSGINYGYTF.

This clone was recorded many times. The CDR3 end falls 3 residues outside the read, so it is completed with the germline J gene. The V and J genes are TRBV10-3 and TRBJ2-1; 7 nucleotides align to TRBD2. V lost 2 bases to trimming and J lost 8 bases; unmatched junction nucleotides: 9. Germline values: CDR1 ENHRY, CDR2 SYGVKD. The CDR3 is 15 residues long. The covered CDR3 bases are TGTGCCATCAGTGAGCCGGGACTAATCAACGATGAG. This sequence encodes CAISEPGLINDE. The CDR3 in full is CAISEPGLINDEQFF.

This clone has at least ten counts. The read halts 3 residues ahead of the CDR3 end, with the missing end drawn from the germline J gene. The chain is built from TRBV29-1 and TRBJ2-3; D tentatively reads TRBD1 or TRBD2 (5 bases each). Germline loops: CDR1 SQVTM, CDR2 ANQGSEA. This CDR3 has 14 amino acids. CDR3 DNA (partial): TGCAGCCTGCGAAGGGCAGGGAGTGGGGAGACG. This sequence encodes CSLRRAGSGET. The complete CDR3 reads CSLRRAGSGETQYF.

This clone was seen ten or more times. The CDR3 reads CASSWEGTGHNEQFF. CDR3 DNA, as far as it was read: TGTGCCAGCAGTTGGGAAGGTACAGGCCACAATGAG. This chain uses TRBV2 with TRBJ2-1, with a weak D call TRBD1 (5 bases). The sequence runs out 3 residues before the end of the CDR3; the remainder is reconstructed from the germline J gene. V lost 5 bases and J 5 bases, leaving 16 bases between the germline ends. Germline CDR1 is SNHLY and CDR2 is FYNNEI. This CDR3 comprises 15 residues. Together with reference TRBV2 and TRBJ2-1, the CDR3 gives the full variable domain: EPEVTQTPSHQVTQMGQEVILRCVPISNHLYFYWYRQILGQKVEFLVSFYNNEISEKSEIFDDQFSVERPDGSNFTLKIRSTKLEDSAMYFCASSWEGTGHNEQFFGPGTRLTVL.

Ten or more counts support this clone. The sequenced fragment ends 3 residues before the CDR3 boundary, so the rest is inferred from the germline J gene. The chain uses TRBV12-5 and TRBJ1-3; unclear D gene. V gave up 3 bases and J gave up 0 bases, with 9 bases separating them. The CDR3 spans 15 residues. Germline V gene data show CDR1 as LGHNT and CDR2 as FRNRAP. The CDR3 is CASGLGSSSGNTIYF. The DNA read from the CDR3 is TGTGCTAGTGGTTTAGGTTCCAGCTCTGGAAACACC.

This clone has at least ten counts. The missing CDR3 end, 3 residues past where the read stops, is filled in from the germline J gene. V usage is TRBV6-1 and J usage is TRBJ1-5, with unresolved D. Per the germline V gene, CDR1 is MNHNS and CDR2 is SASEGT. Trimming left V 2 bases short and J 4 bases short, with 9 bases between. The CDR3 consists of 14 residues. The CDR3 spells CASSENGGNQPQHF. The sequenced part of the CDR3 DNA is TGTGCCAGCAGTGAAAACGGAGGGAATCAGCCC.